These 30 T cell receptor beta chains share one sample of origin, sequenced in a study of long-term antiretroviral therapy in people with HIV. The immunoSEQ assay was v3.0, run at survey level. Produced via immunoSEQ multiplex PCR; TCRdb's table is partial and in-frame only. Among about 12,000 clones listed, approximately 86% were seen once. The source was unsorted PBMCs, collected 3.4 years after starting antiretroviral therapy. These receptors originate from a man aged 40-50 years with HIV.

The gene calls are TRBV27 and TRBJ2-1, with unresolved D. V lost 5 bases, J lost 13 bases, and 15 bases lay in between. This CDR3 is 12 amino acids long. Germline loops: CDR1 MNHEY, CDR2 SMNVEV (reference sequence). This chain's CDR3 is CASSRGLVDQFF. CDR3 DNA: TGTGCCAGCAGTAGAGGTCTAGTCGATCAGTTCTTC.

The CDR3 sequence is CASSLEGTGSNNEQFF. In nucleotides, the CDR3 is TGTGCCAGCAGCTTAGAAGGGACAGGGAGTAACAATGAGCAGTTCTTC. V is TRBV13 and J is TRBJ2-1, with 9 positions matching TRBD1. After removal of 1 base from V and 5 bases from J, the junction contained 6 bases not matched to a gene. The CDR3 runs to 16 residues. Germline CDR1 PRHDT, CDR2 FYEKMQ (reference sequence).

This chain connects TRBV4-3 to TRBJ1-4, with a tentative D call TRBD1 (6 bases). The CDR3 spans 17 residues. V lost 1 base to trimming and J lost 0 bases, with 12 bases between them. The germline V gene has CDR1 LGHNA and CDR2 YSLEER. The CDR3 here is CASSQVGAVATNEKLFF. CDR3 sequence (DNA): TGCGCCAGCAGCCAAGTGGGGGCAGTAGCAACTAATGAAAAACTGTTTTTT.

The rearrangement links TRBV7-2 to TRBJ1-1; 7 bases are a match to TRBD1. V gave up 9 bases and J gave up 4 bases; unmatched junction bases: 14. CDR1 and CDR2 from the germline V gene are SGHTA and FQGNSA. The CDR3 runs 15 residues. In nucleotides, the CDR3 is TGTGCCAGTCTAGCATACAGGGGAGCCGCCACTGAAGCTTTCTTT. Its protein product is CASLAYRGAATEAFF.

Remarks on this clone: Mismatch with germline at one junction end may stem from a read error. The gene calls are TRBV7-9 and TRBJ1-1; D is unresolved. This CDR3 has 9 residues. Germline loops: CDR1 SEHNR, CDR2 FQNEAQ (reference sequence). The CDR3 coding sequence is TGTGCCAGCAGCTTCCCCCGGGTTTTT. Translation gives CASSFPRVF.

This clone was seen only a few times. The chain employs TRBV4-2 and TRBJ1-5, with unresolved D. V was shortened by 4 bases and J by 4 bases, with 11 bases between the two germline ends. The germline CDR1 and CDR2 sequences are LGHNA and YNFKEQ. The CDR3 spans 14 residues. The CDR3 spells CASSLAEFNQPQHF. For the CDR3, the DNA is TGTGCCAGCAGCCTAGCAGAGTTTAATCAGCCCCAGCATTTT.

The chain uses TRBV30 and TRBJ1-3, with D possibly matching TRBD1 (5 bases). The CDR3 has 15 amino acids. Germline V gene sequence: CDR1 GTSNPN, CDR2 SVGIG (reference sequence). V lost 0 bases and J lost 3, with 12 bases in between. As DNA, the CDR3 is TGTGCCTGGAGTGTACCGGGGGGTTTTGGAAACACCATATATTTT. It yields the protein CAWSVPGGFGNTIYF. Based on the CDR3 plus reference TRBV30 and TRBJ1-3, the full variable domain is SQTIHQWPATLVQPVGSPLSLECTVEGTSNPNLYWYRQAAGRGLQLLFYSVGIGQISSEVPQNLSASRPQDRQFILSSKKLLLSDSGFYLCAWSVPGGFGNTIYFGEGSWLTVV.

The V and J genes are TRBV27 and TRBJ2-5; 12 bases fit TRBD2. V lost 8 bases and J lost 5; bases outside the gene matches: 3. CDR1 is MNHEY, CDR2 SMNVEV, per germline (reference sequence). The CDR3 loop spans 13 amino acids. The CDR3: CASRLAGDETQYF. CDR3 in DNA: TGTGCCAGCCGACTAGCGGGAGATGAGACCCAGTACTTC.

This clone was seen just once. The V call is TRBV7-9, the J call TRBJ1-2; D may be TRBD1 (6 bases). CDR1 is SEHNR and CDR2 is FQNEAQ in the germline V gene (reference sequence). V lost 4 bases and J lost 4, with 22 bases in between. The CDR3 loop spans 17 amino acids. CDR3: CASSSIGGRQSSYGYTF. CDR3 coding DNA: TGTGCCAGCAGCTCGATTGGGGGCCGGCAGAGCTCCTATGGCTACACCTTC.

The CDR3 nucleotides are TGTGCCAGCAGTTTAAGGGGGCAGGGCGCCTACAATGAGCAGTTCTTC. As protein: CASSLRGQGAYNEQFF. The V and J genes are TRBV27 and TRBJ2-1, with 7 bases aligning to TRBD1. Trimming took 2 bases from V and 2 from J; bases not matched to a gene: 6. CDR3 size: 16 residues. The germline V gene encodes CDR1 MNHEY and CDR2 SMNVEV (reference sequence).

This chain connects TRBV11-3 to TRBJ2-2; 9 nucleotides agree with TRBD1. The V gene's germline CDR1 is SGHNT and CDR2 YENEEA. There are 15 residues in the CDR3. V gave up 6 bases and J gave up 1 base; unmatched junction bases: 3. The CDR3 protein is CASRRDRVNTGELFF. Here the CDR3 DNA reads TGTGCCAGCAGACGGGACAGGGTGAACACCGGGGAGCTGTTTTTT.

The chain recombines TRBV15 with TRBJ2-7; 7 nucleotides agree with TRBD2. The junction had 9 bases not matched to a gene; V was cut back by 0 bases and J by 7 bases. CDR3 length equals 15 residues. Germline V CDR1 and CDR2: LNHNV, YYDKDF (reference sequence). CDR3 sequence: CATSRDVWRGGEQYF. For the CDR3, the DNA is TGTGCCACCAGCAGAGATGTGTGGAGGGGAGGGGAGCAGTACTTC.

By sample share, this clone is large. The chain employs TRBV7-2 and TRBJ2-1; the D call may be TRBD1 or TRBD2 (6 bases each). Germline CDR1 reads SGHTA; CDR2 reads FQGNSA. This CDR3 region has 15 residues. V dropped 5 bases and J dropped 5 bases, with 16 bases sitting between them. The CDR3 here is CASSRGPGVNNEQFF. The CDR3 bases are TGTGCCAGCAGCCGGGGGCCGGGAGTCAACAATGAGCAGTTCTTC.

The chain joins TRBV18 to TRBJ1-4; no clear D. V was shortened by 2 bases and J by 7 bases, with 8 bases between the two germline ends. The CDR3 is made up of 13 amino acids. CDR1 and CDR2 from the germline V gene are KGHSH and LQKENI. The CDR3 sequence: CASSPGLGEKLFF. The CDR3 DNA sequence: TGTGCCAGCTCACCAGGTTTAGGTGAAAAACTGTTTTTT.

The J gene is TRBJ2-4, the V gene TRBV27; 8 nucleotides line up with TRBD2. The CDR3 is 16 amino acids. The V gene end was trimmed by 2 bases and the J gene end by 3 bases; junction bases not matched to a gene: 6. Germline-derived CDR1 and CDR2 are MNHEY and SMNVEV (reference sequence). CDR3 bases: TGTGCCAGCAGTTTAACGCGGGGGGTAGGCAAAAACATTCAGTACTTC. Its translation: CASSLTRGVGKNIQYF.

The rearrangement joins TRBV7-2 to TRBJ1-1, with a weak D call TRBD1 (6 bases). This CDR3 comprises 15 residues. Per germline, CDR1 SGHTA and CDR2 FQGNSA. The V end lost 5 bases, the J end lost 4 bases, and 17 bases lay between the germline ends. The CDR3 nucleotides are TGTGCCAGCAGCCCACGTTCAGGACAGACCACTGAAGCTTTCTTT. Residues: CASSPRSGQTTEAFF.

The chain employs TRBV7-3 and TRBJ2-5; tentative D call: TRBD1 (6 bases). Trimming stripped 5 bases from V and 2 bases from J, with 15 bases between. Germline loops: CDR1 SGHTA, CDR2 FQGTGA. The CDR3 is 15 residues long. The CDR3 coding sequence is TGTGCCAGCAGCCGCGGCGCAGGGGAGCAAGAGACCCAGTACTTC. It specifies CASSRGAGEQETQYF.

The CDR3 here is CASSERQWGGELFF. The CDR3 region has the DNA TGTGCCAGTAGTGAGCGTCAGTGGGGCGGGGAGCTGTTTTTT. The chain uses TRBV19 and TRBJ2-2; no clear D gene. The CDR3 spans 14 residues. V lost 5 bases to trimming and J lost 7 bases, with 14 bases between them. Germline lookup yields CDR1 LNHDA and CDR2 SQIVND (reference sequence).

V and J are TRBV20-1 and TRBJ2-1; D might be TRBD2 (5 bases). Deletions cut 7 bases from V and 12 bases from J, with 13 bases between. The CDR3 is 10 amino acids. CDR1 is DFQATT and CDR2 is SNEGSKA in the germline V gene (reference sequence). The CDR3 sequence is CSGGRWVQFF. DNA of the CDR3: TGCAGTGGAGGGCGGTGGGTGCAGTTCTTC.

The chain joins TRBV29-1 to TRBJ1-1; the D is unclear. CDR3 length equals 11 residues. CDR1 is SQVTM, CDR2 ANQGSEA, per germline. Deletions cut 4 bases from V and 2 bases from J, with 5 bases between. This CDR3 is CSVGANTEAFF. The DNA of the CDR3 is TGCAGCGTTGGAGCAAACACTGAAGCTTTCTTT.

The J gene is TRBJ1-2, the V gene TRBV25-1, with 7 bases that match TRBD1. CDR3 length: 14 amino acids. After removal of 7 bases from V and 8 bases from J, the junction contained 13 bases not matched to a gene. CDR1 and CDR2 from the germline V gene are MGHDK and SYGVNS. The CDR3 DNA is TGTGCCAGCACCCCAAGAGATGGGGACAGAGGCTACACCTTC. Its protein is CASTPRDGDRGYTF.

The J gene is TRBJ1-3, the V gene TRBV19; D ambiguous. This CDR3 comprises 15 residues. In germline, CDR1 is LNHDA, CDR2 SQIVND (reference sequence). Trimming stripped 3 bases from V and 0 bases from J, with 9 bases between. DNA of the CDR3: TGTGCCAGTAGTATCCGGGGATTCTCTGGAAACACCATATATTTT. It specifies CASSIRGFSGNTIYF.

J is TRBJ2-5 and V is TRBV5-5; tentatively, D is TRBD1 (5 bases). The germline V gene has CDR1 SGHKS and CDR2 YYEKEE (reference sequence). The CDR3 totals 13 residues. Between the trimmed V and J ends, which lost 2 bases and 5 bases, there was a span of 10 bases. CDR3 in amino acids: CASSFQGKETQYF. The CDR3, as DNA: TGTGCCAGCAGCTTCCAGGGAAAGGAGACCCAGTACTTC.

This clone was detected once. The V gene is TRBV7-2, the J gene TRBJ2-6; no clear D. Germline assignment: CDR1 SGHTA and CDR2 FQGNSA. Trimming shortened V by 3 bases and J by 0 bases, and 6 bases separated the two germline ends. The CDR3 covers 15 residues. The CDR3 region is CASSFTISGANVLTF. DNA for the CDR3: TGTGCCAGCAGCTTTACGATCTCTGGGGCCAACGTCCTGACTTTC.

This sequence joins TRBV19 and TRBJ1-2; TRBD1 matches at 8 bases. The CDR3 extends over 16 amino acids. CDR1 and CDR2 (germline): LNHDA, SQIVND (reference sequence). V lost 7 bases and J lost 6; bases outside the gene matches: 16. CDR3 sequence: CASTQGAPLLGDGYTF. The CDR3 region has the DNA TGTGCCAGTACCCAGGGGGCACCCCTACTTGGGGATGGCTACACCTTC.

This clone appeared a few times. This sequence joins TRBV7-9 and TRBJ1-3; D call uncertain. V lost 1 base and J lost 1, with 11 bases in between. This CDR3 region has 16 residues. CDR1 and CDR2 (germline): SEHNR, FQNEAQ (reference sequence). The CDR3 DNA sequence: TGTGCCAGCAGCTTAGTCGACGGCGCATCTGGAAACACCATATATTTT. Translating it yields CASSLVDGASGNTIYF.

The J gene is TRBJ1-5, the V gene TRBV9; maybe TRBD1 (6 bases). The CDR3 has 14 amino acids. Germline loops: CDR1 SGDLS, CDR2 YYNGEE. Deletions cut 2 bases from V and 6 bases from J, with 12 bases between. The chain's CDR3 is CASSVGQGSQPQHF. The CDR3 region has the DNA TGTGCCAGCAGCGTTGGGCAGGGGAGTCAGCCCCAGCATTTT.

With regard to this clone: At one end the junction does not follow the germline gene, possibly because of a read error. The V gene is TRBV7-7, the J gene TRBJ2-7; D is unclear. Germline V gives CDR1 SSHAT, CDR2 FNYEAQ (reference sequence). The CDR3 length is 15 residues. The CDR3 sequence is CASSPSPSVGYEQYF. CDR3 nucleotide sequence: TGTGCTAGCAGCCCGAGCCCGTCGGTTGGCTACGAGCAGTACTTC. Looking up the rest from reference TRBV7-7 and TRBJ2-7 gives the full variable domain: GAGVSQSPRYKVTKRGQDVTLRCDPISSHATLYWYQQALGQGPEFLTYFNYEAQPDKSGLPSDRFSAERPEGSISTLTIQRTEQRDSAMYRCASSPSPSVGYEQYFGPGTRLTVT.

The chain links TRBV28 to TRBJ1-5, with 8 bases aligning to TRBD1. CDR3 length: 14 residues. With 10 bases clipped from V and 5 bases from J, the junction kept 10 bases outside the gene matches. Germline V lookup: CDR1 MDHEN, CDR2 SYDVKM. DNA for the CDR3: TGTGCCACTCAGACAGGGGAAGGGGATCAGCCCCAGCATTTT. This codes for CATQTGEGDQPQHF.

The chain carries TRBV27 and TRBJ1-5; maybe TRBD1 (6 bases). CDR1 MNHEY and CDR2 SMNVEV come from the germline V gene (reference sequence). The CDR3 covers 14 residues. V lost 7 bases, J lost 3 bases, and 13 bases lay in between. CDR3 region: CASNAGANNQPQHF. The CDR3 nucleotides read TGTGCCAGCAATGCAGGGGCGAACAATCAGCCCCAGCATTTT.